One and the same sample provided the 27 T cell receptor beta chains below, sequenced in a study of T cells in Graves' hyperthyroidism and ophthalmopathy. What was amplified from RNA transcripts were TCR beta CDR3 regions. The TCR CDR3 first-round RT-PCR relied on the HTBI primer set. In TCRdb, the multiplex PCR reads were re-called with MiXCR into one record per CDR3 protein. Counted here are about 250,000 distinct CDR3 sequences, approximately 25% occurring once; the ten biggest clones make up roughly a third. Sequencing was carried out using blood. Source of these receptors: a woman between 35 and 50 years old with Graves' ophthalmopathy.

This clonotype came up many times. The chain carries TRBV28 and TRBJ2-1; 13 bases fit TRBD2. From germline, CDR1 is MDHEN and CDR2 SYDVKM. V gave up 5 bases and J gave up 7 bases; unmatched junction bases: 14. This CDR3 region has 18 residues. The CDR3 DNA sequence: TGTGCCAGCAGTCGCGTTACTAGCGGGAGGGTCTTAGGAAATGAGCAGTTCTTC. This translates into CASSRVTSGRVLGNEQFF.

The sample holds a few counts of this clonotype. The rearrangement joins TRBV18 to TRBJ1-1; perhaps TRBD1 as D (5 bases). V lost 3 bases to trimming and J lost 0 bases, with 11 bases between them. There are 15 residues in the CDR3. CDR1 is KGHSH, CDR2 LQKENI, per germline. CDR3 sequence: CASSPPGLLNTEAFF. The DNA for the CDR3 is TGTGCCAGCTCACCCCCGGGGCTTCTGAACACTGAAGCTTTCTTT.

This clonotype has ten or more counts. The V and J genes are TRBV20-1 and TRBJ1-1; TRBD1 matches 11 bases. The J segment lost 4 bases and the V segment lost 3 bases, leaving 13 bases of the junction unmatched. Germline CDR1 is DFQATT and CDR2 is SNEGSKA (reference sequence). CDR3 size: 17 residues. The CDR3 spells CSASPRLDRGPVTEAFF. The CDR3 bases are TGCAGTGCTAGCCCCCGACTGGACAGGGGGCCAGTCACTGAAGCTTTCTTT.

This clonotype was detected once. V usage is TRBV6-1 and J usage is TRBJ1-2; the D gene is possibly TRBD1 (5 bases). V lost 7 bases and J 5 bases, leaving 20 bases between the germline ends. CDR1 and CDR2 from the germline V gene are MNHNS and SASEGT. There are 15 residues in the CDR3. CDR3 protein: CASTRGASPAYGYTF. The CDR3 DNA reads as TGTGCCAGCACACGAGGGGCCAGCCCAGCTTATGGCTACACCTTC.

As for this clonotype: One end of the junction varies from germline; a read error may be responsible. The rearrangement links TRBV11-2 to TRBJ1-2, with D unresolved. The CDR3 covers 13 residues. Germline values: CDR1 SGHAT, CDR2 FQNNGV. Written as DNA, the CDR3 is TGTGCCAGCAACGATGGGGTCAGCCTTGGTTCTATCTTC. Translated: CASNDGVSLGSIF.

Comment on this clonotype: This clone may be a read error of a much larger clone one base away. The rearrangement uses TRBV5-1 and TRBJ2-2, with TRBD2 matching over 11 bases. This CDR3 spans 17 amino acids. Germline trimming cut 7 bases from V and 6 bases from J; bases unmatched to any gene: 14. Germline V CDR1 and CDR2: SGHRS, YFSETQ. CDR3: CASCSSTSGISSGELFF. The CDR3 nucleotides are TGCGCCAGCTGCTCCTCGACTAGCGGGATATCGTCCGGGGAGCTGTTTTTT.

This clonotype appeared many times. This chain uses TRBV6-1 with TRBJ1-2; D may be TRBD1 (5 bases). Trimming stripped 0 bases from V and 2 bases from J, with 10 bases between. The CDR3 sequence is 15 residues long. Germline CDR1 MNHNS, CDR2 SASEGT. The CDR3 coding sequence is TGTGCCAGCAGTGAAGCGGGGGATCCAAACTATGGCTACACCTTC. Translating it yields CASSEAGDPNYGYTF.

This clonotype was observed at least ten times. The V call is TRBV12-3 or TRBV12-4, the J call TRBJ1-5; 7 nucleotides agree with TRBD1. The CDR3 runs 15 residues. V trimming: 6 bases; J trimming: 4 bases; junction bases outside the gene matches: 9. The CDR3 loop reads CASSPDRLGNQPQHF. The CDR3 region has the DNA TGTGCCAGCAGCCCGGACAGGTTAGGGAATCAGCCCCAGCATTTT.

CDR3 bases: TGTGCCAGCAGTCTCGTAGGACTGAACTACGAGCAGTACTTC. Protein product: CASSLVGLNYEQYF. The chain uses TRBV7-2 and TRBJ2-7, with D perhaps TRBD2 (5 bases). Germline CDR1 is SGHTA and CDR2 is FQGNSA. CDR3 size: 14 residues. V was pared by 6 bases and J by 3 bases, with 15 bases between.

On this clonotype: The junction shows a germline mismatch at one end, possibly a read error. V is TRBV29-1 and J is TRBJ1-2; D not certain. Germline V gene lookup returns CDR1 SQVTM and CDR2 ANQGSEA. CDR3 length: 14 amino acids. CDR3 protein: CSVDPIGVGGGYIF. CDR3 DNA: TGCAGCGTTGACCCTATCGGAGTAGGCGGTGGCTACATCTTC.

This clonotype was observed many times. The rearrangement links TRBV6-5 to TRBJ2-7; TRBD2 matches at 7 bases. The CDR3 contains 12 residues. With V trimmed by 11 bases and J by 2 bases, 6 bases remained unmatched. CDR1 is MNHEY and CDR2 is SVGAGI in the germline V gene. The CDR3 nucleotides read TGTGCCGGGGAGGGGCAAACCTACGAGCAGTACTTC. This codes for CAGEGQTYEQYF.

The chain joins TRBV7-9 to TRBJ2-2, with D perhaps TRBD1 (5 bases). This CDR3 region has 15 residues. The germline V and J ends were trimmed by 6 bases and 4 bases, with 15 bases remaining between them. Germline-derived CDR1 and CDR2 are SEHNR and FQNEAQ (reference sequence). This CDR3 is CASSLAVQGTGELFF. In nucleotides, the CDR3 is TGTGCCAGCAGTTTGGCGGTGCAGGGCACCGGGGAGCTGTTTTTT.

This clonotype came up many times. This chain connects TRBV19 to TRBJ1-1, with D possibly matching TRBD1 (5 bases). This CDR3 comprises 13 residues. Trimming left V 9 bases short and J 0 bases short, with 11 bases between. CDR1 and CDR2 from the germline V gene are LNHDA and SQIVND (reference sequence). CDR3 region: CASIDSVNTEAFF. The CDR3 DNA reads TGTGCCAGCATCGACAGCGTGAACACTGAAGCTTTCTTT.

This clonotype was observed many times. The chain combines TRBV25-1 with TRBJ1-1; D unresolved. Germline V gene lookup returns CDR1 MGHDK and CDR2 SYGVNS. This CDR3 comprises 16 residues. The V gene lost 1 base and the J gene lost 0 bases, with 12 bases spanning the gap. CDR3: CASSESGRSMNTEAFF. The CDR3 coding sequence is TGTGCCAGCAGTGAATCCGGAAGAAGCATGAACACTGAAGCTTTCTTT. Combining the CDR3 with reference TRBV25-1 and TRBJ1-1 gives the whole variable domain EADIYQTPRYLVIGTGKKITLECSQTMGHDKMYWYQQDPGMELHLIHYSYGVNSTEKGDLSSESTVSRIRTEHFPLTLESARPSHTSQYLCASSESGRSMNTEAFFGQGTRLTVV.

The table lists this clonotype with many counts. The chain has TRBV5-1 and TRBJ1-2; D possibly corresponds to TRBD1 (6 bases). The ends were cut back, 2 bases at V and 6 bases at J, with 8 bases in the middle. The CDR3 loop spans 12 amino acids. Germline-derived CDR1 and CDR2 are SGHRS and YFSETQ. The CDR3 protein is CASSFSGDGYTF. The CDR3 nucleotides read TGCGCCAGCAGCTTCTCAGGGGATGGCTACACCTTC.

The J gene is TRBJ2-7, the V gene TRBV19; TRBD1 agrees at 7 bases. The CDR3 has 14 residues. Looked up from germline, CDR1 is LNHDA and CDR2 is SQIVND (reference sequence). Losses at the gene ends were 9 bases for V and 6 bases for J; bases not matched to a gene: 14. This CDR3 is CASSLGSRQGEQYF. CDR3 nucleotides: TGTGCCAGCAGCTTAGGGTCCCGACAGGGCGAGCAGTACTTC.

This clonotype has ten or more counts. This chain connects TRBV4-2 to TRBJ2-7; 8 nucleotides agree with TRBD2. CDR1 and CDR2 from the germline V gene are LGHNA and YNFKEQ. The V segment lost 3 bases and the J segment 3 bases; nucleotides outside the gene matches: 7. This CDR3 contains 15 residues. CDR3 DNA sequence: TGTGCCAGCAGCCAGGGACTAGATTGGTTCTACGAGCAGTACTTC. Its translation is CASSQGLDWFYEQYF.

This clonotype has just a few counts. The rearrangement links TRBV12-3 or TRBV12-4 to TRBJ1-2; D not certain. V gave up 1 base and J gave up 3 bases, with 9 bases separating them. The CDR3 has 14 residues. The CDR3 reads CASSLVPNDYGYTF. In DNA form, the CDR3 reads TGTGCCAGCAGTTTAGTTCCGAACGACTATGGCTACACCTTC.

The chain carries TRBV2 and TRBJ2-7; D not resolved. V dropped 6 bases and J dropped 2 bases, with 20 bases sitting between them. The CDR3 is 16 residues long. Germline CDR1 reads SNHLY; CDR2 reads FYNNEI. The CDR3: CASRDLVGARAYEQYF. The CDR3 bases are TGTGCCAGCAGAGACCTTGTTGGAGCGAGAGCCTACGAGCAGTACTTC.

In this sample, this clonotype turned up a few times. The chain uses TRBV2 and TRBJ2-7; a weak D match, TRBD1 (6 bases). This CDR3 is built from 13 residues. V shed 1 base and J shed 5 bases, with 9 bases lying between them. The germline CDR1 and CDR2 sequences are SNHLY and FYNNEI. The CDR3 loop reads CASSEGRGNEQYF. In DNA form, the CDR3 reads TGTGCCAGCAGTGAAGGCAGGGGCAACGAGCAGTACTTC. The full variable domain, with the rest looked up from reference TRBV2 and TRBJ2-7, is EPEVTQTPSHQVTQMGQEVILRCVPISNHLYFYWYRQILGQKVEFLVSFYNNEISEKSEIFDDQFSVERPDGSNFTLKIRSTKLEDSAMYFCASSEGRGNEQYFGPGTRLTVT.

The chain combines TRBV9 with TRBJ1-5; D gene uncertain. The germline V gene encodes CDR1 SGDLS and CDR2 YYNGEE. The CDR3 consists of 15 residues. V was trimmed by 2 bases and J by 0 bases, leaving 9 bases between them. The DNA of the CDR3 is TGTGCCAGCAGCGTCGACGGATATAGCAATCAGCCCCAGCATTTT. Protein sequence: CASSVDGYSNQPQHF.

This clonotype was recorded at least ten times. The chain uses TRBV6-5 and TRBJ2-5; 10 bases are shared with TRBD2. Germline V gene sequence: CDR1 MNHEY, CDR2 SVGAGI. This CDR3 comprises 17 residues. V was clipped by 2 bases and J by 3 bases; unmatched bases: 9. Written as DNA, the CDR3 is TGTGCCAGCAGTTACCCCACGGGAGCGGGAGGGGAAGAGACCCAGTACTTC. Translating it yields CASSYPTGAGGEETQYF.

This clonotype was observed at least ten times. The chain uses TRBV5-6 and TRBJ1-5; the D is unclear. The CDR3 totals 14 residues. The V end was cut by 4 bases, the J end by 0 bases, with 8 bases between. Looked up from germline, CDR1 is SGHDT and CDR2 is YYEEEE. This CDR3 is CASSLASSNQPQHF. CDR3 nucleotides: TGTGCCAGCAGCCTTGCCAGTAGCAATCAGCCCCAGCATTTT.

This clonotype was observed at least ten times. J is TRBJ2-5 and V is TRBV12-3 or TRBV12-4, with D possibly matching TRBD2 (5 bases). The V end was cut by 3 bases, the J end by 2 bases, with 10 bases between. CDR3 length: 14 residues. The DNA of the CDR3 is TGTGCCAGCAGTTTGTACGGCGGGCAAGAGACCCAGTACTTC. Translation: CASSLYGGQETQYF.

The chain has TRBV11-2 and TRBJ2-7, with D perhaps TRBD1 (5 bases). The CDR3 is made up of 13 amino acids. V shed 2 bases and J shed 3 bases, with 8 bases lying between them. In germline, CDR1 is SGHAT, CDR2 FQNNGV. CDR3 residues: CASSLRQLYEQYF. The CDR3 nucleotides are TGTGCCAGCAGCTTAAGACAGCTCTACGAGCAGTACTTC. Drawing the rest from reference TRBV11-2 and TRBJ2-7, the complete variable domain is EAGVAQSPRYKIIEKRQSVAFWCNPISGHATLYWYQQILGQGPKLLIQFQNNGVVDDSQLPKDRFSAERLKGVDSTLKIQPAKLEDSAVYLCASSLRQLYEQYFGPGTRLTVT.

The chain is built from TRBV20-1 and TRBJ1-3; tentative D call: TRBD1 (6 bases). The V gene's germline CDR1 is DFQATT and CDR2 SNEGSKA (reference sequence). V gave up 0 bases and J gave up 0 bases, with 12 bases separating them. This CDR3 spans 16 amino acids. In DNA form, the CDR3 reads TGCAGTGCTAGAGATGGGGGCTTGAGCTCTGGAAACACCATATATTTT. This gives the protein CSARDGGLSSGNTIYF.

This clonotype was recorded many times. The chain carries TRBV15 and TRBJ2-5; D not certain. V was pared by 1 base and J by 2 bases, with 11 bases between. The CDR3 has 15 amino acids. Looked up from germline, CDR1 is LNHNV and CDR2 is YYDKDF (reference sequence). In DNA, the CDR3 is TGTGCCACCAGCAGAGGATCGACTGGGCAAGAGACCCAGTACTTC. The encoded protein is CATSRGSTGQETQYF. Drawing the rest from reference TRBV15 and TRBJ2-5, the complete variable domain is DAMVIQNPRYQVTQFGKPVTLSCSQTLNHNVMYWYQQKSSQAPKLLFHYYDKDFNNEADTPDNFQSRRPNTSFCFLDIRSPGLGDTAMYLCATSRGSTGQETQYFGPGTRLLVL.